Each of the 32 T cell receptor beta chains below was sequenced from the same sample in a study of control samples from healthy donors and cancer patients. This table comes from immunoSEQ multiplex PCR, and its TCRdb copy is limited to in-frame clones, with some not included. Seen here are 150,000 or so clones, approximately 93% observed once, and the top ten hold around 6.2%. The sequenced sample consisted of blood. These receptors all stem from a man aged 40-49 years in good health.

The genes are TRBV29-1 and TRBJ1-1; TRBD1 matches at 7 bases. Germline V gives CDR1 SQVTM, CDR2 ANQGSEA. CDR3 length: 13 residues. V trimming: 6 bases; J trimming: 0 bases; junction bases outside the gene matches: 4. This CDR3 is CSVRDSLNTEAFF. The CDR3 nucleotides are TGCAGCGTCCGGGACAGTCTGAACACTGAAGCTTTCTTT.

This chain uses TRBV11-2 with TRBJ1-1, with 10 bases that match TRBD1. V shed 4 bases and J 3 bases; nucleotides not matched to a gene: 5. There are 15 residues in the CDR3. CDR1 is SGHAT and CDR2 is FQNNGV in the germline V gene. CDR3 nucleotides: TGTGCCAGCAGCTCACCGGGGACAGGGGACACTGAAGCTTTCTTT. It yields the protein CASSSPGTGDTEAFF.

The V call is TRBV6-2 or TRBV6-3, the J call TRBJ2-7; D may correspond to TRBD1 or TRBD2 (5 bases each). The CDR3 is 15 residues long. Germline V lookup: CDR1 MNHEY, CDR2 SVGEGT. The V gene lost 5 bases and the J gene lost 0 bases, with 14 bases spanning the gap. CDR3 coding DNA: TGTGCCAGCAGTGATTCGGGACGGGGCTCCTACGAGCAGTACTTC. This encodes CASSDSGRGSYEQYF.

The CDR3 spells CAWSRGLLKDTEAFF. CDR3 bases: TGTGCCTGGAGCCGGGGACTCCTCAAGGACACTGAAGCTTTCTTT. The J gene is TRBJ1-1, the V gene TRBV30, with a tentative D call TRBD1 (5 bases). Germline V CDR1 and CDR2: GTSNPN, SVGIG (reference sequence). The CDR3 contains 15 residues. V shed 3 bases and J shed 3 bases, with 17 bases lying between them. Based on the CDR3 plus reference TRBV30 and TRBJ1-1, the full variable domain is SQTIHQWPATLVQPVGSPLSLECTVEGTSNPNLYWYRQAAGRGLQLLFYSVGIGQISSEVPQNLSASRPQDRQFILSSKKLLLSDSGFYLCAWSRGLLKDTEAFFGQGTRLTVV.

The chain carries TRBV19 and TRBJ1-3, with 7 nucleotides matching TRBD1. V was clipped by 5 bases and J by 4 bases; unmatched bases: 5. Germline V gene sequence: CDR1 LNHDA, CDR2 SQIVND (reference sequence). The CDR3 totals 14 residues. The DNA for the CDR3 is TGTGCCAGTAGTCCGAGGGACAGCGGAAACACCATATATTTT. Its protein is CASSPRDSGNTIYF.

J is TRBJ2-3 and V is TRBV5-1, with 10 bases aligning to TRBD2. The CDR3 has 18 amino acids. V shed 1 base and J 7 bases; nucleotides not matched to a gene: 15. CDR1 and CDR2 from the germline V gene are SGHRS and YFSETQ. The CDR3 protein is CASSLRAGQRGGPHTQYF. The CDR3 coding sequence is TGCGCCAGCAGCTTGCGGGCTGGGCAGCGGGGGGGGCCCCATACGCAGTATTTT.

The rearrangement joins TRBV28 to TRBJ1-2; no definite D call. From germline, CDR1 is MDHEN and CDR2 SYDVKM. The V end lost 5 bases, the J end lost 7 bases, and 17 bases lay between the germline ends. The CDR3 has 14 amino acids. CDR3 nucleotide sequence: TGTGCCAGCAGTCCCCCTCCACGACATATTGGCTACACCTTC. Translating gives CASSPPPRHIGYTF.

This chain joins TRBV6-2 or TRBV6-3 and TRBJ1-1; 7 positions match TRBD1. V lost 5 bases to trimming and J lost 1 base; unmatched junction nucleotides: 10. The CDR3 consists of 16 residues. Germline CDR1 MNHEY, CDR2 SVGEGT. DNA for the CDR3: TGTGCCAGCAGTCCACAACAGGGGCCCCCGAACACTGAAGCTTTCTTT. Translating gives CASSPQQGPPNTEAFF.

This chain links TRBV28 with TRBJ1-2; weak D call: TRBD1 (5 bases). The CDR3 contains 11 residues. Germline V lookup: CDR1 MDHEN, CDR2 SYDVKM. The germline V and J ends were trimmed by 5 bases and 7 bases, with 8 bases remaining between them. CDR3 protein: CASSRDSGYTF. CDR3 in DNA: TGTGCCAGCAGTCGGGACTCTGGCTACACCTTC.

The chain employs TRBV5-6 and TRBJ1-5; D is ambiguous. Germline assignment: CDR1 SGHDT and CDR2 YYEEEE. The CDR3 runs 13 residues. V was pared by 6 bases and J by 7 bases, with 14 bases between. CDR3 protein: CASNSGIGQPQHF. DNA for the CDR3: TGTGCCAGCAACTCTGGGATTGGGCAGCCCCAGCATTTT.

The chain recombines TRBV7-6 with TRBJ1-3; no definite D call. The germline V gene has CDR1 SGHVS and CDR2 FNYEAQ. The germline V and J ends were trimmed by 1 base and 0 bases, with 7 bases remaining between them. The CDR3 is 15 residues long. The CDR3 loop reads CASSLGGISGNTIYF. In nucleotides, the CDR3 is TGTGCCAGCAGCTTAGGGGGAATCTCTGGAAACACCATATATTTT.

This clone was observed once. J is TRBJ1-1 and V is TRBV18, with D uncertain. Germline V gene sequence: CDR1 KGHSH, CDR2 LQKENI. The CDR3 extends over 15 amino acids. Trimming cost V 4 bases and J 1 base, with 13 bases left between them. CDR3: CASSLTERPNTEAFF. The CDR3 region has the DNA TGTGCCAGCTCACTAACAGAGCGGCCGAACACTGAAGCTTTCTTT.

Points on this clone: One junction end disagrees with the germline gene, perhaps due to a read error. V gene TRBV4-3 combines with J gene TRBJ2-4; tentative D call: TRBD1 (5 bases). The V gene's germline CDR1 is LGHNA and CDR2 YSLEER. The CDR3 length is 15 residues. The CDR3 coding sequence is TGCACCAGCAGCCTCTCCTACAGGAACAAAAACATTCAGTACTTC. This encodes CTSSLSYRNKNIQYF.

The chain is built from TRBV6-1 and TRBJ2-1, with 7 bases identical to TRBD1. The V segment lost 1 base and the J segment 8 bases; nucleotides outside the gene matches: 8. Germline-derived CDR1 and CDR2 are MNHNS and SASEGT. The length of the CDR3 is 15 residues. CDR3 residues: CASSEGAAGGYEQFF. The CDR3 DNA follows: TGTGCCAGCAGTGAAGGCGCGGCAGGGGGATATGAGCAGTTCTTC.

The chain employs TRBV9 and TRBJ2-7; D may be TRBD2 (5 bases). The CDR3 is made up of 15 amino acids. CDR1 is SGDLS, CDR2 YYNGEE, per germline. Trimming left V 3 bases short and J 6 bases short, with 19 bases between. CDR3: CASSAGDGLRLEQYF. DNA for the CDR3: TGTGCCAGCAGCGCCGGGGATGGTTTAAGGCTCGAGCAGTACTTC.

V gene TRBV6-6 combines with J gene TRBJ1-1; tentative D call: TRBD1 (5 bases). The CDR3 has 14 amino acids. V was trimmed by 2 bases and J by 0 bases, leaving 7 bases between them. Germline V lookup: CDR1 MNHNY, CDR2 SVGAGI (reference sequence). CDR3 coding DNA: TGTGCCAGCAGTTACACAGGTATGAACACTGAAGCTTTCTTT. It is translated as CASSYTGMNTEAFF.

This clone showed up just once. V usage is TRBV5-1 and J usage is TRBJ2-2; tentatively, D is TRBD1 or TRBD2 (5 bases each). This CDR3 is 15 amino acids long. V was pared by 4 bases and J by 1 base, with 11 bases between. Germline V gene data show CDR1 as SGHRS and CDR2 as YFSETQ. CDR3 sequence: CASSRGDGNTGELFF. The CDR3 nucleotides are TGCGCCAGCAGCAGAGGGGACGGGAACACCGGGGAGCTGTTTTTT.

V usage is TRBV7-8 and J usage is TRBJ1-1, with unresolved D. CDR1 is SGHVS, CDR2 FQNEAQ, per germline. The length of the CDR3 is 14 residues. The V and J ends lost 1 base and 1 base respectively, with 7 bases between them. CDR3 in DNA: TGTGCCAGCAGCTTAGTGGTCAGGAACACTGAAGCTTTCTTT. Its translation: CASSLVVRNTEAFF.

The chain has TRBV27 and TRBJ1-2; TRBD1 is a possible D gene (5 bases). The germline CDR1 and CDR2 sequences are MNHEY and SMNVEV (reference sequence). V lost 2 bases and J lost 7, with 17 bases in between. This CDR3 is 15 amino acids long. CDR3 DNA: TGTGCCAGCAGTTTAGATTCGGCAGGGAGAGGTGGCTACACCTTC. It is translated as CASSLDSAGRGGYTF.

V gene TRBV5-1 combines with J gene TRBJ1-4; TRBD1 is a possible D gene (5 bases). The CDR3 is made up of 14 amino acids. V lost 5 bases and J 4 bases, leaving 12 bases between the germline ends. Germline V gene data show CDR1 as SGHRS and CDR2 as YFSETQ. Here the CDR3 reads CASREGVINEKLFF. In DNA form, the CDR3 reads TGCGCCAGCAGAGAAGGGGTTATTAATGAAAAACTGTTTTTT.

This clone was counted a single time. Written as DNA, the CDR3 is TGTGCCAGCAGTTTACAGGGCCAGGGAGGCCAGCCCCAGCATTTT. This sequence encodes CASSLQGQGGQPQHF. The chain is built from TRBV27 and TRBJ1-5; tentatively, D is TRBD1 (5 bases). Trimming cost V 2 bases and J 7 bases, with 15 bases left between them. The CDR3 length is 15 residues. The germline V gene has CDR1 MNHEY and CDR2 SMNVEV (reference sequence).

The rearrangement joins TRBV7-9 to TRBJ2-2; perhaps TRBD1 as D (5 bases). The CDR3 has 14 amino acids. Looked up from germline, CDR1 is SEHNR and CDR2 is FQNEAQ (reference sequence). V lost 5 bases and J lost 5, with 12 bases in between. The CDR3 sequence: CASSVRQRTGELFF. The CDR3 DNA reads as TGTGCCAGCAGCGTTAGACAGAGAACCGGGGAGCTGTTTTTT.

The genes are TRBV5-4 and TRBJ1-2; D call uncertain. The germline V and J ends were trimmed by 0 bases and 4 bases, with 4 bases remaining between them. The CDR3 runs to 12 residues. Germline V gene lookup returns CDR1 SGHNT and CDR2 YYREEE (reference sequence). The CDR3 spells CASSLEIYGYTF. CDR3 DNA: TGTGCCAGCAGCTTGGAAATCTATGGCTACACCTTC.

This chain joins TRBV4-3 and TRBJ1-4; D call uncertain. Germline V CDR1 and CDR2: LGHNA, YSLEER. Trimming took 0 bases from V and 3 from J, leaving 8 bases between them. The CDR3 sequence is 15 residues long. DNA for the CDR3: TGCGCCAGCAGCCAAGAAGGGCGGTCTAATGAAAAACTGTTTTTT. Translating gives CASSQEGRSNEKLFF.

The chain has TRBV6-5 and TRBJ2-1; possibly TRBD1 for D (6 bases). This CDR3 has 14 amino acids. From germline, CDR1 is MNHEY and CDR2 SVGAGI. V was shortened by 6 bases and J by 4 bases, with 13 bases between the two germline ends. The CDR3 region has the DNA TGTGCCAGCAGGGCGGACAGACGTTACAATGAGCAGTTCTTC. Protein sequence: CASRADRRYNEQFF.

The chain uses TRBV5-1 and TRBJ2-3; 10 bases line up with TRBD2. This CDR3 has 14 amino acids. Germline CDR1 reads SGHRS; CDR2 reads YFSETQ. J gave up 5 bases and V 0 bases, and 0 bases lay outside the gene matches. The CDR3 region is CASSLASGGDTQYF. CDR3 bases: TGCGCCAGCAGCTTGGCTAGCGGGGGAGATACGCAGTATTTT.

The CDR3 protein is CASSARDSHTDTQYF. CDR3 sequence (DNA): TGTGCCAGCAGTGCCCGGGACTCACACACAGATACGCAGTATTTT. This sequence joins TRBV2 and TRBJ2-3; TRBD2 might be the D (6 bases). Between the trimmed V and J ends, which lost 4 bases and 2 bases, there was a span of 13 bases. This CDR3 is built from 15 residues. Germline CDR1 and CDR2: SNHLY and FYNNEI.

The chain is built from TRBV7-6 and TRBJ2-5, with 8 bases identical to TRBD1. The CDR3 has 13 residues. Germline CDR1 reads SGHVS; CDR2 reads FNYEAQ. The J segment lost 0 bases and the V segment lost 9 bases, leaving 3 bases of the junction unmatched. This CDR3 is CASAGGHQETQYF. The CDR3 coding sequence is TGTGCCAGTGCAGGGGGCCACCAAGAGACCCAGTACTTC.

In the case of this clone: Additional DNA sequences in this sample encode the identical CDR3. CDR3 nucleotides: TGTGCCAGCAGTTACGGGCAAGGTAGCACTGAAGCTTTCTTT. It yields the protein CASSYGQGSTEAFF. V usage is TRBV6-6 and J usage is TRBJ1-1, with D uncertain. The germline gives CDR1 MNHNY, CDR2 SVGAGI (reference sequence). There are 14 residues in the CDR3. V was clipped by 2 bases and J by 4 bases, with 11 bases between them.

The rearrangement joins TRBV4-3 to TRBJ1-2, with 10 bases fitting TRBD1. Germline trimming cut 1 base from V and 6 bases from J; bases unmatched to any gene: 8. The CDR3 has 16 amino acids. Germline values: CDR1 LGHNA, CDR2 YSLEER. The CDR3 nucleotides read TGCGCCAGCAGCCAAGCGAGGACAGGGGGGGTGGATGGCTACACCTTC. Amino acids: CASSQARTGGVDGYTF.

The table lists this clone with a count of one. The DNA of the CDR3 is TGCGCCAGCAGCGCTGCTTCAGGCAAGGTCGTAGGAGAGACCCAGTACTTC. This gives the protein CASSAASGKVVGETQYF. V is TRBV5-1 and J is TRBJ2-5; no definite D call. The V gene lost 4 bases and the J gene lost 4 bases, with 23 bases spanning the gap. This CDR3 has 17 residues. Germline loops: CDR1 SGHRS, CDR2 YFSETQ.

The V call is TRBV4-1, the J call TRBJ2-5; D tentatively reads TRBD1 or TRBD2 (5 bases each). The CDR3 extends over 16 amino acids. Trimming shortened V by 0 bases and J by 4 bases, and 15 bases separated the two germline ends. Germline lookup yields CDR1 MGHRA and CDR2 YSYEKL. CDR3 coding DNA: TGCGCCAGCAGCCAAGATCGAGGGGTTTCCGCAGAGACCCAGTACTTC. Protein: CASSQDRGVSAETQYF.